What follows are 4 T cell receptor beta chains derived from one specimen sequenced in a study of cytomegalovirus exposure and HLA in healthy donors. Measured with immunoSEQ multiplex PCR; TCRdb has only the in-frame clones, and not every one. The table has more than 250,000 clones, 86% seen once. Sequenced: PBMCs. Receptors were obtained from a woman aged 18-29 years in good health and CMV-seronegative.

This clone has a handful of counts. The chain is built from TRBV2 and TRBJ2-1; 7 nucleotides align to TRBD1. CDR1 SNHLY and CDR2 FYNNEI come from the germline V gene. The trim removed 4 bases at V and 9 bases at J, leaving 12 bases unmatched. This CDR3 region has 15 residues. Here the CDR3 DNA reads TGTGCCAGCAGTGCAACAGGGGCCTTGGCTAGTGAGCAGTTCTTC. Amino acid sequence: CASSATGALASEQFF. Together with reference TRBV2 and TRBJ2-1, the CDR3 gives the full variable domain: EPEVTQTPSHQVTQMGQEVILRCVPISNHLYFYWYRQILGQKVEFLVSFYNNEISEKSEIFDDQFSVERPDGSNFTLKIRSTKLEDSAMYFCASSATGALASEQFFGPGTRLTVL.

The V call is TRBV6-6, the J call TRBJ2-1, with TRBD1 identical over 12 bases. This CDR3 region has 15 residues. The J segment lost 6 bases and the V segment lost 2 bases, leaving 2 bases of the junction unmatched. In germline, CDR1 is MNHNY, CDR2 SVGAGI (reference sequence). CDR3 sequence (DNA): TGTGCCAGCAGTTACGGGGGACAGGGGGCCAATGAGCAGTTCTTC. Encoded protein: CASSYGGQGANEQFF.

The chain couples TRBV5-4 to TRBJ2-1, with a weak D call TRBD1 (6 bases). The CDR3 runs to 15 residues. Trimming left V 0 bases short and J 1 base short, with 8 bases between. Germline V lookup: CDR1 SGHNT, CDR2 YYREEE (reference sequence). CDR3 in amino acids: CASSLAGQSYNEQFF. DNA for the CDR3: TGTGCCAGCAGCTTGGCGGGACAATCCTACAATGAGCAGTTCTTC.

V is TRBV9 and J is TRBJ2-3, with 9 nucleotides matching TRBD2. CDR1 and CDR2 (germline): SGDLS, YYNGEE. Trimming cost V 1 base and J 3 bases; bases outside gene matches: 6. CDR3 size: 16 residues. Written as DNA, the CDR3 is TGTGCCAGCAGCGTAAGGTCTAGCGGGATAACAGATACGCAGTATTTT. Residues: CASSVRSSGITDTQYF.